The present entry profiles one TCR beta chain with its context. This specimen belongs to a study of blood T cell repertoires in COVID-19. Study at large: Whether acute or convalescent, the COVID-19 samples came from the United States, Italy and Spain. T cells, B-cell-depleted T cells, or PBMCs provided the cDNA or gDNA that served as material.

The Seattle patients joined while their infection was active and were tracked longitudinally afterward. Source study methods: How many nucleated cells were present was estimated from reference gene primer amplification. Profiling relied on immunoSEQ multiplex PCR, and the TCRdb table lists in-frame clones only, not all of them. D and trimming come from the DNA, and the V and J calls and clone size come from that table. The sample lists some 300,000 clones, around 87% occurring once. V was trimmed by 7 bases and J by 0 bases, leaving 6 bases between them. Germline CDR1 reads MNHNY; CDR2 reads SVGAGI (reference sequence). The CDR3 has 13 residues.

The sequenced sample consisted of peripheral blood. This chain uses TRBV6-6 with TRBJ2-2; D gene unclear. The clonotype comes from a woman between 35 and 50 years old with COVID-19, enrolled during active disease. CDR3 coding DNA: TGTGCCAGCAATCCCGCGAACACCGGGGAGCTGTTTTTT. The encoded protein is CASNPANTGELFF.